The clone carrying this T cell receptor beta chain was picked up one time. The sample originates from a study of T cell changes during pregnancy in multiple sclerosis. The CDR3 totals 15 residues. The ends lost 3 bases at V and 2 bases at J; junction bases unmatched: 3. Germline-derived CDR1 and CDR2 are PRHDT and FYEKMQ (reference sequence). The method was immunoSEQ multiplex PCR; TCRdb's version includes in-frame clones alone and lacks a portion of them. The top ten clones hold roughly 1.3% of a sample with some 20,000 clones, 88% of them seen once. The sample here was CD4+ T cells from peripheral blood mononuclear cells, taken in the first trimester of pregnancy. The chain recombines TRBV13 with TRBJ2-3; TRBD2 matches at 9 bases. This TCR came from a female donor in good health, enrolled as a control in a pregnancy study. The CDR3 protein is CASSLTSGHTDTQYF. In DNA form, the CDR3 reads TGTGCCAGCAGCTTGACTAGCGGCCACACAGATACGCAGTATTTT. Filled out from reference TRBV13 and TRBJ2-3, the complete variable domain reads AAGVIQSPRHLIKEKRETATLKCYPIPRHDTVYWYQQGPGQDPQFLISFYEKMQSDKGSIPDRFSAQQFSDYHSELNMSSLELGDSALYFCASSLTSGHTDTQYFGPGTRLTVL.